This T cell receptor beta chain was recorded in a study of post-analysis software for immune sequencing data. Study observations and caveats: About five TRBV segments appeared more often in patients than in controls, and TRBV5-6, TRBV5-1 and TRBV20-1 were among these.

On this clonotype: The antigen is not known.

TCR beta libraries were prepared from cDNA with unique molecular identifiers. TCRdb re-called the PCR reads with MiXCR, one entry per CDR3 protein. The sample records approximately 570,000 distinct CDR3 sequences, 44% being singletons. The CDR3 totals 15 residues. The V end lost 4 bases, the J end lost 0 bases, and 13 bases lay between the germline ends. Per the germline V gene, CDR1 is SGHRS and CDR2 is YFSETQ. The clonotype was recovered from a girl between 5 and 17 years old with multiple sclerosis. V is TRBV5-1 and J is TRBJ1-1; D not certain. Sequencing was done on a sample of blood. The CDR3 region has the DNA TGCGCCAGCAGCCCTCTCGGGTACATGAACACTGAAGCTTTCTTT. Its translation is CASSPLGYMNTEAFF.